The 9 T cell receptor beta chains listed next were all sequenced from one sample in a study of T cell responses to AZD1222 COVID-19 vaccine. Sequencing used immunoSEQ multiplex PCR; TCRdb keeps in-frame clones, though not all of them. The repertoire consists of approximately 100,000 clones, with 88% occurring once and the leading ten covering 13%. The material was peripheral blood, obtained on day 0 of MenACWY control vaccination. The receptors derive from an adult in good health.

The chain uses TRBV5-6 and TRBJ2-2, with 7 positions matching TRBD1. With V trimmed by 2 bases and J by 7 bases, 5 bases remained unmatched. CDR3 length: 14 amino acids. Germline V CDR1 and CDR2: SGHDT, YYEEEE. The CDR3 region has the DNA TGTGCCAGCAGCTTATGGCAGGGGGTCGGGGAGCTGTTTTTT. Encoded protein: CASSLWQGVGELFF.

The gene calls are TRBV19 and TRBJ2-7; TRBD2 matches at 9 bases. J was trimmed by 2 bases and V by 1 base; bases with no gene match: 9. The germline V gene has CDR1 LNHDA and CDR2 SQIVND (reference sequence). This CDR3 region has 17 residues. The CDR3 here is CASSIGLSSGITYEQYF. CDR3 in DNA: TGTGCCAGTAGTATAGGACTTTCTAGCGGGATAACCTACGAGCAGTACTTC.

This chain joins TRBV30 and TRBJ2-1; 10 bases map to TRBD2. Germline values: CDR1 GTSNPN, CDR2 SVGIG (reference sequence). The V and J ends lost 5 bases and 3 bases, in that order; junction bases with no gene match: 4. This CDR3 has 14 residues. CDR3 sequence (DNA): TGTGCCTGGGTTAGGACTAGCGGCTACAATGAGCAGTTCTTC. Translated: CAWVRTSGYNEQFF. Supplemented by reference TRBV30 and TRBJ2-1, the full variable domain reads SQTIHQWPATLVQPVGSPLSLECTVEGTSNPNLYWYRQAAGRGLQLLFYSVGIGQISSEVPQNLSASRPQDRQFILSSKKLLLSDSGFYLCAWVRTSGYNEQFFGPGTRLTVL.

Only a few counts were recorded for this clone. The CDR3 nucleotides are TGTGCCAGTAGTATAGCCGCGACAGGGTATAGCTATGGCTACACCTTC. Translated: CASSIAATGYSYGYTF. This chain connects TRBV19 to TRBJ1-2; 7 bases line up with TRBD1. This CDR3 has 16 residues. CDR1 and CDR2 (germline): LNHDA, SQIVND (reference sequence). With 1 base clipped from V and 4 bases from J, the junction kept 9 bases outside the gene matches.

The chain is built from TRBV28 and TRBJ2-4, with D perhaps matching TRBD1 (7 bases). The V end was cut by 6 bases, the J end by 0 bases, with 15 bases between. Looked up from germline, CDR1 is MDHEN and CDR2 is SYDVKM. There are 16 residues in the CDR3. In DNA, the CDR3 is TGTGCCAGCAGCCCCGACAGGGACTTAGCCAAAAACATTCAGTACTTC. Encoded protein: CASSPDRDLAKNIQYF.

This clone has at least ten counts. This sample includes further DNA sequences coding for the same CDR3. The rearrangement links TRBV28 to TRBJ1-5; D call uncertain. Germline loops: CDR1 MDHEN, CDR2 SYDVKM. V lost 7 bases, J lost 1 base, and 5 bases lay in between. CDR3 length equals 12 residues. CDR3 protein: CASISSNQPQHF. In DNA form, the CDR3 reads TGTGCCAGCATTTCGAGCAATCAGCCCCAGCATTTT.

The chain uses TRBV5-1 and TRBJ1-6; D call uncertain. There are 14 residues in the CDR3. The germline V gene encodes CDR1 SGHRS and CDR2 YFSETQ. Trimming took 0 bases from V and 10 from J, leaving 11 bases between them. CDR3 sequence (DNA): TGCGCCAGCAGCTTGGAACTCGCGGGCTCACCCCTCCACTTT. It is translated as CASSLELAGSPLHF.

The V call is TRBV30, the J call TRBJ1-1; D gene unclear. The CDR3 has 14 residues. Trimming left V 3 bases short and J 3 bases short, with 14 bases between. Germline lookup yields CDR1 GTSNPN and CDR2 SVGIG (reference sequence). In nucleotides, the CDR3 is TGTGCCTGGAGAAGAAGGAGGGCTGACACTGAAGCTTTCTTT. Residues: CAWRRRRADTEAFF.

The chain's CDR3 is CAISVEARGTEAFF. The CDR3 DNA reads as TGTGCCATCTCCGTTGAGGCCAGGGGGACTGAAGCTTTCTTT. The chain links TRBV10-3 to TRBJ1-1, with 7 bases lining up with TRBD1. CDR1 is ENHRY and CDR2 is SYGVKD in the germline V gene. CDR3 size: 14 residues. The V gene end was trimmed by 8 bases and the J gene end by 5 bases; junction bases not matched to a gene: 11.